The present entry profiles one T cell receptor beta chain with its context. The antigen is not known. These data are taken from a study of T-cell memory formation after mild COVID-19. Study-level information: TCR clusters mostly belonged to single donors. Study-wide findings and caveats: CM and EM subsets held most contracting CD4+ clones; EMRA held CD8+ ones.

There are 14 residues in the CDR3. The V and J ends lost 4 bases and 6 bases, in that order; junction bases with no gene match: 4. CDR1 is MDHEN and CDR2 is SYDVKM in the germline V gene. UMIs and sample barcodes were carried by the TCR alpha and TCR beta cDNA libraries that 5'RACE produced using constant-segment primers. TCRdb fed the 5' RACE reads into MiXCR, producing one record per CDR3 protein. The repertoire includes approximately 250,000 distinct CDR3 sequences, 16% of them detected once, and around 21% sits in the top ten. Sequencing was performed on PBMCs or a T cell subset sorted from them (not recorded which). The chain couples TRBV28 to TRBJ1-5; 9 bases map to TRBD1. The sequence was collected from a man aged 18 to 30 who had mild COVID-19 (a few samples of this study predate the infection). Cell type and time point are not known. The CDR3 region has the DNA TGTGCCAGCAGTTCGGGACAGGGTCGTCAGCCCCAGCATTTT. Translating gives CASSSGQGRQPQHF. The complete variable domain, with remaining parts taken from reference TRBV28 and TRBJ1-5, reads DVKVTQSSRYLVKRTGEKVFLECVQDMDHENMFWYRQDPGLGLRLIYFSYDVKMKEKGDIPEGYSVSREKKERFSLILESASTNQTSMYLCASSSGQGRQPQHFGDGTRLSIL.